The next 19 T cell receptor beta chains were all read from a single sample in a study of early T cells in non-severe SARS-CoV-2 infection. MiXCR, run by TCRdb on the 5' RACE reads, gives a single entry per CDR3 protein. The sample lists roughly 20,000 distinct CDR3 sequences, about 3.8% seen once, with 5.5% to 6.5% in the top ten. Sequencing used whole blood. All receptors derive from an adult who was a healthcare worker with PCR-confirmed SARS-CoV-2 infection or an uninfected control (not recorded which).

This clonotype was counted at least ten times. This chain connects TRBV6-5 to TRBJ1-1; 8 nucleotides align to TRBD1. The CDR3 contains 13 residues. The trim removed 8 bases at V and 5 bases at J, leaving 7 bases unmatched. Germline-derived CDR1 and CDR2 are MNHEY and SVGAGI. The CDR3 DNA sequence: TGTGCCAGCCAGGGGGCGGGGTGGACTGAAGCTTTCTTT. Amino acid sequence: CASQGAGWTEAFF.

This clonotype has at least ten counts. J is TRBJ2-5 and V is TRBV21-1. TRBV21-1 is reported as a pseudogene. CDR3 length: 13 residues. In nucleotides, the CDR3 is TGTGCCAGCAGCAAAGACAGCCAAGAGACCCAGTACTTC. Translated: CASSKDSQETQYF.

This clonotype showed up many times. The chain has TRBV5-1 and TRBJ1-2; 12 bases match TRBD1. This CDR3 comprises 14 residues. From germline, CDR1 is SGHRS and CDR2 YFSETQ. V lost 4 bases and J lost 8; bases outside the gene matches: 6. The CDR3 is CASSQGQGAGGYTF. The CDR3, as DNA: TGCGCCAGCAGCCAGGGACAGGGGGCAGGCGGCTACACCTTC.

This clonotype has ten or more counts. The chain has TRBV7-9 and TRBJ2-7, with 10 bases fitting TRBD1. Trimming removed 5 bases from V and 3 bases from J; junction bases left unmatched: 4. Germline V gene lookup returns CDR1 SEHNR and CDR2 FQNEAQ (reference sequence). This CDR3 spans 14 amino acids. The CDR3 bases are TGTGCCAGCAGCCCAGGGGACAGGGGCTACGAGCAGTACTTC. Protein: CASSPGDRGYEQYF.

There are many counts of this clonotype. The chain links TRBV2 to TRBJ2-7; TRBD1 agrees at 9 bases. V lost 5 bases and J lost 0; bases outside the gene matches: 5. Germline CDR1 reads SNHLY; CDR2 reads FYNNEI. The CDR3 is made up of 15 amino acids. The CDR3 protein is CASSQEQGASYEQYF. The DNA for the CDR3 is TGTGCCAGCAGTCAGGAACAGGGGGCCTCCTACGAGCAGTACTTC.

There are many counts of this clonotype. The chain links TRBV4-1 to TRBJ1-5, with a possible D match to TRBD1 (5 bases). Trimming left V 5 bases short and J 2 bases short, with 13 bases between. The germline V gene encodes CDR1 MGHRA and CDR2 YSYEKL. CDR3 length equals 15 residues. CDR3 residues: CASSVSGVGNQPQHF. CDR3 DNA sequence: TGCGCCAGCAGCGTTTCGGGGGTCGGCAATCAGCCCCAGCATTTT.

This clonotype is judged medium-sized. This chain connects TRBV5-5 to TRBJ1-1, with 9 positions matching TRBD1. Germline CDR1 and CDR2: SGHKS and YYEKEE (reference sequence). This CDR3 comprises 16 residues. The ends lost 2 bases at V and 4 bases at J; junction bases unmatched: 9. The chain's CDR3 is CASSFRTGVMGTEAFF. In DNA, the CDR3 is TGTGCCAGCAGCTTTAGGACAGGGGTGATGGGCACTGAAGCTTTCTTT. The full variable domain, completed using reference TRBV5-5 and TRBJ1-1, is DAGVTQSPTHLIKTRGQQVTLRCSPISGHKSVSWYQQVLGQGPQFIFQYYEKEERGRGNFPDRFSARQFPNYSSELNVNALLLGDSALYLCASSFRTGVMGTEAFFGQGTRLTVV.

This clonotype was counted ten times or more. V is TRBV19 and J is TRBJ2-1; 11 nucleotides align to TRBD1. Trimming removed 5 bases from V and 5 bases from J; junction bases left unmatched: 8. CDR1 and CDR2 from the germline V gene are LNHDA and SQIVND (reference sequence). The CDR3 loop spans 16 amino acids. The CDR3 here is CASSGWTGGRHNEQFF. DNA of the CDR3: TGTGCCAGTAGTGGATGGACAGGGGGCAGGCACAATGAGCAGTTCTTC.

The V gene is TRBV7-9, the J gene TRBJ1-2, with 12 bases identical to TRBD1. The V segment lost 1 base and the J segment 6 bases; nucleotides outside the gene matches: 6. CDR1 is SEHNR, CDR2 FQNEAQ, per germline (reference sequence). CDR3 size: 16 residues. In DNA form, the CDR3 reads TGTGCCAGCAGCTTAGGCGGGACAGGGGGCGTCGATGGCTACACCTTC. Translating gives CASSLGGTGGVDGYTF.

This clonotype was observed at least ten times. The CDR3: CASSRTQAWELFF. CDR3 DNA sequence: TGTGCCAGCAGCCGAACCCAGGCGTGGGAGCTGTTTTTT. This rearrangement joins TRBV6-5 to TRBJ2-2; D call uncertain. This CDR3 has 13 residues. CDR1 is MNHEY, CDR2 SVGAGI, per germline. V was trimmed by 6 bases and J by 9 bases, leaving 14 bases between them.

This clonotype has a count of ten or more. The V gene is TRBV9, the J gene TRBJ1-5; TRBD1 agrees at 12 bases. Germline V gene sequence: CDR1 SGDLS, CDR2 YYNGEE. After removal of 3 bases from V and 7 bases from J, the junction contained 8 bases not matched to a gene. The CDR3 covers 16 residues. The CDR3 region has the DNA TGTGCCAGCAGCGCCGGGACAGGGGGCGGTAAGCAGCCCCAGCATTTT. This sequence encodes CASSAGTGGGKQPQHF.

This clonotype was seen repeatedly, ten times or more. The rearrangement joins TRBV2 to TRBJ1-4; no definite D call. V lost 2 bases, J lost 8 bases, and 6 bases lay in between. Per the germline V gene, CDR1 is SNHLY and CDR2 is FYNNEI. The CDR3 loop spans 12 amino acids. The CDR3 spells CASSEPREKLFF. CDR3 in DNA: TGTGCCAGCAGTGAACCTAGAGAAAAACTGTTTTTT.

V usage is TRBV7-2 and J usage is TRBJ1-4, with D uncertain. The V gene lost 6 bases and the J gene lost 2 bases, with 10 bases spanning the gap. Germline lookup yields CDR1 SGHTA and CDR2 FQGNSA. The CDR3 sequence is 14 residues long. The CDR3: CASRSTVTNEKLFF. For the CDR3, the DNA is TGTGCCAGCAGATCGACGGTTACTAATGAAAAACTGTTTTTT.

This clonotype came up many times. The chain recombines TRBV14 with TRBJ2-5; TRBD2 might be the D (6 bases). CDR1 is SGHDN, CDR2 FVKESK, per germline. This CDR3 region has 15 residues. V was clipped by 0 bases and J by 5 bases, with 13 bases between them. The CDR3 loop reads CASSQERLVGETQYF. The CDR3 bases are TGTGCCAGCAGCCAAGAAAGACTAGTAGGGGAGACCCAGTACTTC.

This clonotype has a count of ten or more. The V and J genes are TRBV7-8 and TRBJ2-1; D unclear. Trimming left V 5 bases short and J 4 bases short, with 9 bases between. CDR3 length equals 13 residues. Germline-derived CDR1 and CDR2 are SGHVS and FQNEAQ. The CDR3 nucleotides are TGTGCCAGCAGCATAACGGATTACAATGAGCAGTTCTTC. As protein: CASSITDYNEQFF.

In this sample, this clonotype turned up many times. The chain recombines TRBV2 with TRBJ1-1, with TRBD1 as a possible D gene (5 bases). CDR3 length equals 14 residues. Deletions cut 6 bases from V and 1 base from J, with 12 bases between. Germline CDR1 and CDR2: SNHLY and FYNNEI. CDR3: CASRIRQQNTEAFF. The CDR3 DNA sequence: TGTGCCAGCAGGATCCGACAGCAGAACACTGAAGCTTTCTTT.

This clonotype was seen repeatedly, ten times or more. The V and J genes are TRBV5-1 and TRBJ1-1, with no clear D. The CDR3 is made up of 13 amino acids. Germline V gives CDR1 SGHRS, CDR2 YFSETQ. Trimming left V 2 bases short and J 1 base short, with 6 bases between. DNA for the CDR3: TGCGCCAGCAGCTTACACGGGAACACTGAAGCTTTCTTT. Translating gives CASSLHGNTEAFF.

This clonotype was found many times. The CDR3 sequence: CASSATGQGTSEAFF. The CDR3 coding sequence is TGTGCCAGCAGCGCCACCGGACAGGGTACATCTGAAGCTTTCTTT. This chain joins TRBV11-2 and TRBJ1-1; TRBD1 matches at 8 bases. Unmatched junction bases numbered 11, after V lost 5 bases and J lost 6 bases. CDR3 length: 15 amino acids. Germline loops: CDR1 SGHAT, CDR2 FQNNGV. The entire variable domain, with the rest obtained from reference TRBV11-2 and TRBJ1-1, is as follows: EAGVAQSPRYKIIEKRQSVAFWCNPISGHATLYWYQQILGQGPKLLIQFQNNGVVDDSQLPKDRFSAERLKGVDSTLKIQPAKLEDSAVYLCASSATGQGTSEAFFGQGTRLTVV.

This clonotype was seen repeatedly, ten times or more. The chain uses TRBV7-9 and TRBJ1-4; D unclear. Looked up from germline, CDR1 is SEHNR and CDR2 is FQNEAQ (reference sequence). V was pared by 3 bases and J by 0 bases, with 11 bases between. The CDR3 extends over 16 amino acids. The CDR3 spells CASSLAMTPTNEKLFF. The CDR3, as DNA: TGTGCCAGCAGCTTGGCCATGACCCCAACTAATGAAAAACTGTTTTTT.